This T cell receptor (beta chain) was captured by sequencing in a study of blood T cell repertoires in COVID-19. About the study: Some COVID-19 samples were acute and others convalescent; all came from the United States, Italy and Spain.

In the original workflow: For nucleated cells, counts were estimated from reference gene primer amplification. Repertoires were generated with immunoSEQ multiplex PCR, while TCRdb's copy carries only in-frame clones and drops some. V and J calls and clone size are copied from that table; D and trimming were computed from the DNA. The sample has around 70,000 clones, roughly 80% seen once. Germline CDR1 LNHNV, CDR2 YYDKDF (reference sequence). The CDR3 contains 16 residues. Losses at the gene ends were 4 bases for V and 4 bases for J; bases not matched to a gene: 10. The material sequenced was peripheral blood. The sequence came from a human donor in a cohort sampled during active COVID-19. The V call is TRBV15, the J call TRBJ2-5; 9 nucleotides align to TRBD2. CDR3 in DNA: TGTGCCACCAGCAAGGTAGCGGGGGCGCCGCGAGAGACCCAGTACTTC. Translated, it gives CATSKVAGAPRETQYF.